This TCR beta chain was sequenced for a study of preoperative IRX-2 immunotherapy in early breast cancer (dated by TCRdb to about 2019). This clone was seen a single time. Its antigen has not been determined. Within one base of it there is no much larger clone, and no base qualities were kept. V is shortened by 5 bases, J by 4 bases, and the region joining them spans 17 bases. The CDR3 runs 15 residues from the cysteine to the phenylalanine. This entry keeps only the CDR3 DNA: 45 bases, framed from base 1. The germline V gene (reference sequence) specifies LNHDA as CDR1 and SQIVND as CDR2. The treatment or condition label on this specimen signifies: preoperative locoregional IRX-2 cytokine immunotherapy. The samples were obtained from a phase Ib study that tested preoperative, locoregional IRX-2 cytokine immunotherapy designed to prime immune responses. Donors were patients with early-stage breast cancer who received IRX-2 before surgery.

Libraries came from the immunoSEQ multiplex PCR assay. TCRdb carries this immuneACCESS record with in-frame sequences only. Its versions omit some clonotypes, under half of them owing to an unresolved V gene in the studies checked, with the rest unexplained. The sample contains approximately 98,000 clones, roughly 90% of them found a single time. Over 2% of the sample belongs to the ten largest clones. The clonotype was recovered from a human donor with breast cancer. This sample comprised tumor tissue, obtained after IRX-2 immunotherapy. The rearrangement joined TRBV19 to TRBJ1-1; TRBD1 is possibly the D segment (5 matching bases). The nucleotide sequence is TGTGCCAGTAGTGATATTCAGGGAGCGGGCACTGAAGCTTTCTTT. This codes for CASSDIQGAGTEAFF.